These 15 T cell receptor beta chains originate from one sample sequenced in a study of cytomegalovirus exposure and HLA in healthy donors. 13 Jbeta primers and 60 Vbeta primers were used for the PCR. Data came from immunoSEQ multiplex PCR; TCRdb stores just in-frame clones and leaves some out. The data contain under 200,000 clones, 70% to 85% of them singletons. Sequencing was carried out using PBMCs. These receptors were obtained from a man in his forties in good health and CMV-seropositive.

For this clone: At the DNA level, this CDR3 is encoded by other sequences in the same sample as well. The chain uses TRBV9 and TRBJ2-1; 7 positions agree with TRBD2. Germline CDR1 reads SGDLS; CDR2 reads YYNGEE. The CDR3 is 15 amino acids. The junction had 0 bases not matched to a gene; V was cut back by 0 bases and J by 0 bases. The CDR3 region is CASSVAGGSYNEQFF. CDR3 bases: TGTGCCAGCAGCGTAGCGGGGGGCTCCTACAATGAGCAGTTCTTC.

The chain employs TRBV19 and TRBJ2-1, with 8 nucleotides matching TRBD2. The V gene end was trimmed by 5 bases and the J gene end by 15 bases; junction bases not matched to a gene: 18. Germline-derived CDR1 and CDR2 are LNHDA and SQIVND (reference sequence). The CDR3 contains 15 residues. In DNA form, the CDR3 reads TGTGCCAGTAGTCGAACGGGGGGGCGGGAGACTGAGGCGTTCTTC. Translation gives CASSRTGGRETEAFF.

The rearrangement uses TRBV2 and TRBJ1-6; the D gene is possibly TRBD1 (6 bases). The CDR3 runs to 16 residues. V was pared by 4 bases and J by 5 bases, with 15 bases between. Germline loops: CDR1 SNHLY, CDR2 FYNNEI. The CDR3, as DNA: TGTGCCAGCAGTGTATTGGGGGCGCGGAATAATTCACCCCTCCACTTT. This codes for CASSVLGARNNSPLHF.

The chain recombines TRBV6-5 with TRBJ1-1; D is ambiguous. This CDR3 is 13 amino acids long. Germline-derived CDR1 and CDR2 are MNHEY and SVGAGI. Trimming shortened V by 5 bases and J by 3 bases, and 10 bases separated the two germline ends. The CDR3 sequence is CASSDGRYTEAFF. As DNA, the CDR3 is TGTGCCAGCAGTGACGGGAGATACACTGAAGCTTTCTTT.

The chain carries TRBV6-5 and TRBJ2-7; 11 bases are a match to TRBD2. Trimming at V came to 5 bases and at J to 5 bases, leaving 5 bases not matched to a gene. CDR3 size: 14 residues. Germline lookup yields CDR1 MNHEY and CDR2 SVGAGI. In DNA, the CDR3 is TGTGCCAGCAGTGAAACTAGCGGGAGTGACGAGCAGTACTTC. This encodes CASSETSGSDEQYF.

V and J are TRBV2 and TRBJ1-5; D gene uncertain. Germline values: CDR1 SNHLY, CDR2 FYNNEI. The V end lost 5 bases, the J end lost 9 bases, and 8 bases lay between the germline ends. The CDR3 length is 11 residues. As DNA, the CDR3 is TGTGCCAGCAGTAAGAGCGGGCCCCAGCATTTT. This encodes CASSKSGPQHF.

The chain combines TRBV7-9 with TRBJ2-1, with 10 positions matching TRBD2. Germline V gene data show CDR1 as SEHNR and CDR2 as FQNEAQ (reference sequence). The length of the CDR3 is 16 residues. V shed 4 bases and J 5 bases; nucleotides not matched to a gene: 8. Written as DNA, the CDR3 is TGTGCCAGCAGCTCTAGAGCGGGAGGGCAGAACAATGAGCAGTTCTTC. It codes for CASSSRAGGQNNEQFF.

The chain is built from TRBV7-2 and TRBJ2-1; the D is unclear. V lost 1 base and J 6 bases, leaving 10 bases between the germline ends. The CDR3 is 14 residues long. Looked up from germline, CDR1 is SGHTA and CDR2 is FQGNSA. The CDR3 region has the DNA TGTGCCAGCAGCTTAGTTACGGTCCGCAATGAGCAGTTCTTC. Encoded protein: CASSLVTVRNEQFF.

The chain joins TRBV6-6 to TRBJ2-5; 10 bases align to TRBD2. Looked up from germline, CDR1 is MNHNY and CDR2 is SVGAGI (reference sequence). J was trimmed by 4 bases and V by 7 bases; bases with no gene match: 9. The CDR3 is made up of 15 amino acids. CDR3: CASKHPLAGVETQYF. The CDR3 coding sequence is TGTGCCAGCAAACACCCCCTAGCGGGGGTAGAGACCCAGTACTTC.

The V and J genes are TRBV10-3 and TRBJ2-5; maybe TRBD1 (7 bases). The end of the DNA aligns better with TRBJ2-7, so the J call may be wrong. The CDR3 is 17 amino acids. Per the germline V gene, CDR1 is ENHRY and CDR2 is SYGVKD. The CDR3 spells CAISEGRDSPSGHEQYF. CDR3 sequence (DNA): TGTGCCATCAGTGAGGGGCGGGACAGCCCCTCGGGTCACGAGCAGTACTTC.

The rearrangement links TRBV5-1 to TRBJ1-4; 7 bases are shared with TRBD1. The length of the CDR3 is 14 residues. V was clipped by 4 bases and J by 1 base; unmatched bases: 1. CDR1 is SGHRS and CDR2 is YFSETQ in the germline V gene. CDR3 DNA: TGCGCCAGCAGCCACAGGGGAACTAATGAAAAACTGTTTTTT. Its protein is CASSHRGTNEKLFF.

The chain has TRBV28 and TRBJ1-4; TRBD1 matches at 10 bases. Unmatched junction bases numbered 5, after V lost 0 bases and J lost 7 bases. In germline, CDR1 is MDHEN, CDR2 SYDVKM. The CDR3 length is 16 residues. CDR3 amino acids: CASSLWGTGEGEKLFF. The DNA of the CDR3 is TGTGCCAGCAGTTTATGGGGGACAGGGGAGGGTGAAAAACTGTTTTTT. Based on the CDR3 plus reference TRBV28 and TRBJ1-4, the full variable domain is DVKVTQSSRYLVKRTGEKVFLECVQDMDHENMFWYRQDPGLGLRLIYFSYDVKMKEKGDIPEGYSVSREKKERFSLILESASTNQTSMYLCASSLWGTGEGEKLFFGSGTQLSVL.

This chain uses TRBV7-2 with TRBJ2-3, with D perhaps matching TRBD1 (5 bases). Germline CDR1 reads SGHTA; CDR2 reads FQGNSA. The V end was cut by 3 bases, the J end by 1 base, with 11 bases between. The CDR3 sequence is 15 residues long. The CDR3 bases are TGTGCCAGCAGCTTTCCCAGGGTGGGCACAGATACGCAGTATTTT. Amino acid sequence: CASSFPRVGTDTQYF.

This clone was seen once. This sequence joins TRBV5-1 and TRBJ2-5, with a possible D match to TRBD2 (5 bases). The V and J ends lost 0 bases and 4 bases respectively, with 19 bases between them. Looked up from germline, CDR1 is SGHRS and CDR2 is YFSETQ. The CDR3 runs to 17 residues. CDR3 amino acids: CASSLGAVAGFGETQYF. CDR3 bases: TGCGCCAGCAGCTTGGGGGCGGTTGCGGGTTTCGGAGAGACCCAGTACTTC.

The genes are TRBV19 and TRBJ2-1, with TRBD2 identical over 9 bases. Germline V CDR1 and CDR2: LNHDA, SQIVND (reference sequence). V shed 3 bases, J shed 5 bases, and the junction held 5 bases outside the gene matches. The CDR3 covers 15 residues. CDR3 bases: TGTGCCAGTAGTATCTTAGCGGGAGCCCACAATGAGCAGTTCTTC. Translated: CASSILAGAHNEQFF.